This T cell receptor beta chain was observed in a study of PD-L1 blockade in urothelial cancer. Trimming removed 2 bases from V and 4 bases from J; junction bases left unmatched: 7. There are 18 residues in the CDR3. The germline gives CDR1 LGHNA, CDR2 YNFKEQ. Generated by immunoSEQ multiplex PCR, the TCRdb table keeps only in-frame clones and is missing some. The sample contains tens of thousands of clones, roughly 90% of which appear only once. Time point specified: peripheral blood 6 weeks after treatment start. The receptor comes from a man aged 55-75 years with urothelial cancer. The chain has TRBV4-2 and TRBJ2-1; 14 positions agree with TRBD2. The material sequenced was PBMCs, taken around atezolizumab (anti-PD-L1) treatment. The CDR3 protein is CASSQTPGLAGVYNEQFF. DNA of the CDR3: TGTGCCAGCAGCCAAACCCCGGGACTAGCGGGAGTTTACAATGAGCAGTTCTTC.